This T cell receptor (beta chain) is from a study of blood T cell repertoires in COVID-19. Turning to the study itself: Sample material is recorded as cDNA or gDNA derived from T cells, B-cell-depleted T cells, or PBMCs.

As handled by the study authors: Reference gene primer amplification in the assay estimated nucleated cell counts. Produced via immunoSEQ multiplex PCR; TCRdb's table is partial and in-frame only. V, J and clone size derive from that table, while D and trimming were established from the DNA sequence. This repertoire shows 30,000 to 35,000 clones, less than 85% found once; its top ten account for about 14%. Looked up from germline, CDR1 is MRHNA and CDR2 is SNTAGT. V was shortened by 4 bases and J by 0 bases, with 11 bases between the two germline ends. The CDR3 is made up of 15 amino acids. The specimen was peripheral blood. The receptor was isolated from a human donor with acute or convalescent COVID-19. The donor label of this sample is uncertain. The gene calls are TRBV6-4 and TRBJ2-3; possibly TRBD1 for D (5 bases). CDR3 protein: CASSAQGVSTDTQYF. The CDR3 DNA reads TGTGCCAGCAGTGCCCAGGGTGTAAGCACAGATACGCAGTATTTT.